The 7 T cell receptor beta chains below come from one sample, sequenced in a study of T-cell reconstitution after alpha-beta-depleted transplantation in children. Unique molecular identifiers were incorporated during preparation of the TCRbeta library. TCRdb analysed the PCR reads with MiXCR anew, one entry per CDR3 protein. The sample carries around 960,000 distinct CDR3 sequences, roughly 29% recorded once. The source material was PBMCs, mostly from graft donor cells, sampled 360 days after TCRalphabeta/CD19-depleted stem cell transplant. All receptors come from a boy in the first two years of life who had a stem cell transplant for SCID, so the T cells may come from the graft donor.

V usage is TRBV27 and J usage is TRBJ2-1; the D gene is possibly TRBD2 (5 bases). Looked up from germline, CDR1 is MNHEY and CDR2 is SMNVEV (reference sequence). This CDR3 contains 16 residues. The V gene lost 5 bases and the J gene lost 0 bases, with 14 bases spanning the gap. For the CDR3, the DNA is TGTGCCAGCAGTACATGGTGGGAGAGCTCCTACAATGAGCAGTTCTTC. This sequence encodes CASSTWWESSYNEQFF.

This clonotype was recorded a few times. This chain links TRBV10-3 with TRBJ1-2; the match to TRBD1 covers 7 bases. With V trimmed by 6 bases and J by 0 bases, 4 bases remained unmatched. The CDR3 runs 14 residues. Germline V gene sequence: CDR1 ENHRY, CDR2 SYGVKD. The CDR3 DNA is TGTGCCATCAGGCTCGGGACAGCTAACTATGGCTACACCTTC. Amino acids: CAIRLGTANYGYTF.

The rearrangement joins TRBV4-1 to TRBJ2-6, with a possible D match to TRBD1 (5 bases). The CDR3 is 16 amino acids. V lost 2 bases to trimming and J lost 4 bases, with 12 bases between them. Looked up from germline, CDR1 is MGHRA and CDR2 is YSYEKL. The CDR3 bases are TGCGCCAGCAGCCAATCCAGGGTGACCGGGGCCAACGTCCTGACTTTC. Translated, it gives CASSQSRVTGANVLTF.

The J gene is TRBJ2-3, the V gene TRBV5-4, with 11 bases fitting TRBD1. There are 18 residues in the CDR3. V lost 1 base to trimming and J lost 3 bases; unmatched junction nucleotides: 10. The V gene's germline CDR1 is SGHNT and CDR2 YYREEE (reference sequence). DNA for the CDR3: TGTGCCAGCAGCTTGAGAGTCGCCGGGACAGGGGGGACAGATACGCAGTATTTT. Translation gives CASSLRVAGTGGTDTQYF.

The chain couples TRBV10-3 to TRBJ1-5, with D perhaps TRBD1 (5 bases). CDR3 size: 12 residues. The germline V gene encodes CDR1 ENHRY and CDR2 SYGVKD. V was pared by 7 bases and J by 8 bases, with 12 bases between. Here the CDR3 reads CAIIKQEKPQHF. CDR3 nucleotide sequence: TGTGCCATCATTAAACAGGAGAAGCCCCAGCATTTT.

The chain joins TRBV28 to TRBJ2-7; 9 bases fit TRBD1. There are 15 residues in the CDR3. The trim removed 6 bases at V and 1 base at J, leaving 7 bases unmatched. Germline V lookup: CDR1 MDHEN, CDR2 SYDVKM. CDR3 in amino acids: CASRQQGAVSYEQYF. The CDR3, as DNA: TGTGCCAGCAGGCAACAGGGGGCAGTGTCCTACGAGCAGTACTTC.

The chain is built from TRBV7-6 and TRBJ2-6; perhaps TRBD1 as D (6 bases). The germline gives CDR1 SGHVS, CDR2 FNYEAQ. V lost 5 bases, J lost 0 bases, and 11 bases lay in between. The length of the CDR3 is 16 residues. The CDR3 region is CASSAGAISGANVLTF. CDR3 coding DNA: TGTGCCAGCAGCGCAGGGGCGATCTCTGGGGCCAACGTCCTGACTTTC.